This T cell receptor beta chain is drawn from a study of T cell repertoires in cytomegalovirus infection. About the research overall: Indications of both CMV infection and matching HLA type were provided by public TCR beta signatures. Study-level results: There were carriers of CMV plus the relevant HLA, and cumulative public TCR beta family frequency identified them.

Trimming took off 4 bases at V and 5 bases at J, with 11 bases between the two ends. The CDR3 covers 12 residues. Germline V gene lookup returns CDR1 SQVTM and CDR2 ANQGSEA. TCRdb fed the reads into MiXCR, producing one record per CDR3 protein. The table includes more than 45,000 distinct CDR3 sequences, 33% detected once. Remarks on this clonotype: The antigen is unknown.

The sequence was collected from a human donor in good health (CMV status not recorded). Some clones in this sample may be carry-over from other donors' samples. The sequencing sample was made of PBMCs, sequenced either directly or after in vitro stimulation (not recorded which). The J gene is TRBJ1-2, the V gene TRBV29-1; TRBD1 is a possible D gene (6 bases). CDR3 in DNA: TGCAGCGTTGCGGCAGGGGTGTATGGCTACACCTTC. This gives the protein CSVAAGVYGYTF.